This T cell receptor beta chain was identified during a study of identical twins. TCRdb processed the 5' RACE reads anew with MiXCR; each CDR3 protein has one entry. The data hold approximately 300,000 distinct CDR3 sequences, with 8% to 9.5% observed a single time. This clonotype was counted at least ten times. These sequences were also reported in another study, on yellow fever vaccine responses in identical twins.

Sequenced: CD8+ T cells sorted from blood. This clonotype was sampled from a woman aged 18-29 years in good health.

The CDR3: CASSQEAGVVTYEQYF. The CDR3 coding sequence is TGTGCCAGCAGCCAAGAGGCGGGAGTCGTAACCTACGAGCAGTACTTC. The V call is TRBV4-2, the J call TRBJ2-7, with 7 bases fitting TRBD2. CDR1 is LGHNA, CDR2 YNFKEQ, per germline. Trimming at V came to 0 bases and at J to 2 bases, leaving 7 bases not matched to a gene. The CDR3 extends over 16 amino acids.